A single sample is the source of the 9 T cell receptor beta chains below, sequenced in a study of cytomegalovirus exposure and HLA in healthy donors. Vbeta (60) and Jbeta (13) primers were used in the PCR. Sequencing used immunoSEQ multiplex PCR; TCRdb keeps in-frame clones, though not all of them. Of about 160,000 clones in the sample, 82% were seen once. Sequenced input: PBMCs. These receptors were taken from a girl aged 2 to 9 in good health and CMV-seropositive.

This chain uses TRBV6-4 with TRBJ2-1; TRBD2 agrees at 10 bases. Germline CDR1 MRHNA, CDR2 SNTAGT. The V gene end was trimmed by 5 bases and the J gene end by 4 bases; junction bases not matched to a gene: 5. The CDR3 totals 15 residues. The CDR3, as DNA: TGTGCCAGCAGTAAGACTAGCGGGCCTTACAATGAGCAGTTCTTC. This codes for CASSKTSGPYNEQFF.

The rearrangement joins TRBV10-3 to TRBJ2-7, with TRBD2 matching 9 bases. Germline V gene sequence: CDR1 ENHRY, CDR2 SYGVKD. The CDR3 loop spans 15 amino acids. The junction had 4 bases not matched to a gene; V was cut back by 2 bases and J by 2 bases. The chain's CDR3 is CAISEGAGGAYEQYF. In DNA form, the CDR3 reads TGTGCCATCAGTGAGGGAGCGGGAGGCGCCTACGAGCAGTACTTC.

The chain links TRBV14 to TRBJ2-7, with D possibly being TRBD2 (5 bases). Germline CDR1 is SGHDN and CDR2 is FVKESK. V lost 3 bases and J lost 3, with 9 bases in between. The CDR3 has 13 residues. CDR3 bases: TGTGCCAGCAGCCAGTATCGGGACTACGAGCAGTACTTC. This sequence encodes CASSQYRDYEQYF.

The chain is built from TRBV19 and TRBJ1-5, with 7 bases fitting TRBD1. J was trimmed by 2 bases and V by 6 bases; bases with no gene match: 7. The CDR3 has 15 amino acids. Germline V gives CDR1 LNHDA, CDR2 SQIVND (reference sequence). DNA of the CDR3: TGTGCCAGTAGATCCTCCGGACAGGGCAATCAGCCCCAGCATTTT. Protein: CASRSSGQGNQPQHF.

Regarding this clone: A much more abundant neighbour one base away suggests this may be a read error. Other nucleotide sequences from this sample produce the same CDR3. The chain couples TRBV6-6 to TRBJ2-3; possibly TRBD2 for D (5 bases). Trimming cost V 2 bases and J 3 bases, with 6 bases left between them. CDR3 length equals 13 residues. Germline V gene data show CDR1 as MNHNY and CDR2 as SVGAGI (reference sequence). The CDR3 DNA sequence: TGTGCCAGCAGTTACCGGGAAACAGATACGCAGTATTTT. Residues: CASSYRETDTQYF.

This clone was seen once. The chain employs TRBV7-9 and TRBJ1-2; D uncertain. Germline assignment: CDR1 SEHNR and CDR2 FQNEAQ (reference sequence). Trimming removed 2 bases from V and 0 bases from J, with 4 bases in between. The CDR3 spans 13 residues. The CDR3 DNA sequence: TGTGCCAGCAGCTTAAGCCCTAACTATGGCTACACCTTC. Protein: CASSLSPNYGYTF.

This chain uses TRBV29-1 with TRBJ1-5; 8 bases are shared with TRBD1. V gave up 4 bases and J gave up 7 bases; unmatched junction bases: 9. The CDR3 runs 14 residues. Germline V gives CDR1 SQVTM, CDR2 ANQGSEA. The CDR3 protein is CSVALSQGDQPQHF. The CDR3 region has the DNA TGCAGCGTTGCATTGTCACAGGGGGACCAGCCCCAGCATTTT.

This clone was seen once. In nucleotides, the CDR3 is TGTGCCAGCAGCTTAGGTCGAGGCGGGAGGGCGGATGAGCAGTTCTTC. Protein product: CASSLGRGGRADEQFF. V gene TRBV7-9 combines with J gene TRBJ2-1; 9 bases align to TRBD2. Germline V gene data show CDR1 as SEHNR and CDR2 as FQNEAQ (reference sequence). Trimming removed 1 base from V and 8 bases from J; junction bases left unmatched: 9. The CDR3 is 16 residues long.

This chain joins TRBV9 and TRBJ2-3, with TRBD2 matching 7 bases. There are 12 residues in the CDR3. CDR1 SGDLS and CDR2 YYNGEE come from the germline V gene. V trimming: 4 bases; J trimming: 10 bases; junction bases outside the gene matches: 6. The CDR3 bases are TGTGCCAGCAGCCGAACTAGCGTGGCGCAGTATTTT. It yields the protein CASSRTSVAQYF.